One and the same sample provided the 23 T cell receptor beta chains below, sequenced in a study of shared clonotypes between healthy human individuals. The table came from immunoSEQ multiplex PCR; TCRdb's copy has only in-frame clones and leaves some out. Here the sample spans about 1.5 million clones, 95% to 99% being singletons. The source material was naive CD4+ T cells sorted from blood. Subset indicated: CD45RA+ positively selected. These receptors came from a man aged 30 to 45 in good health.

Remarks on this clone: Germline is not matched at one junction end, which may reflect a read error. The chain has TRBV7-7 and TRBJ2-1, with TRBD1 identical over 7 bases. In germline, CDR1 is SSHAT, CDR2 FNYEAQ (reference sequence). CDR3 length equals 13 residues. CDR3 coding DNA: TGTGCTAGCAGCCCTAACAGGGGCACTGAGCAGTTCTTC. Translated, it gives CASSPNRGTEQFF.

The CDR3 nucleotides read TGCGCCAGCAGCCAAGAAATAAATTCCTACAATGAGCAGTTCTTC. This codes for CASSQEINSYNEQFF. This chain joins TRBV4-1 and TRBJ2-1; D is undetermined. The ends were cut back, 0 bases at V and 1 base at J, with 7 bases in the middle. Germline V gene lookup returns CDR1 MGHRA and CDR2 YSYEKL. The CDR3 loop spans 15 amino acids.

The V call is TRBV6-6, the J call TRBJ2-7; maybe TRBD1 (8 bases). Looked up from germline, CDR1 is MNHNY and CDR2 is SVGAGI (reference sequence). This CDR3 region has 15 residues. Trimming left V 5 bases short and J 2 bases short, with 16 bases between. The CDR3 loop reads CASSPLTGGAYEQYF. The CDR3 nucleotides read TGTGCCAGCAGTCCACTCACAGGGGGGGCCTACGAGCAGTACTTC.

This clone showed up just once. V gene TRBV7-8 combines with J gene TRBJ2-3; no definite D call. The germline V gene has CDR1 SGHVS and CDR2 FQNEAQ. The CDR3 extends over 13 amino acids. V was shortened by 4 bases and J by 6 bases, with 11 bases between the two germline ends. This chain's CDR3 is CASSSFEFDTQYF. The CDR3 bases are TGTGCCAGCAGCTCATTTGAGTTCGATACGCAGTATTTT.

The rearrangement links TRBV30 to TRBJ1-2; TRBD1 aligns across 7 bases. Per germline, CDR1 GTSNPN and CDR2 SVGIG (reference sequence). The CDR3 covers 14 residues. The trim removed 6 bases at V and 6 bases at J, leaving 13 bases unmatched. The CDR3 region is CACKPRGVGDGYTF. CDR3 nucleotides: TGTGCCTGCAAACCCAGGGGGGTTGGCGATGGCTACACCTTC.

This sequence joins TRBV28 and TRBJ2-2; D unclear. Germline CDR1 and CDR2: MDHEN and SYDVKM. The CDR3 is 14 amino acids. V was pared by 2 bases and J by 8 bases, with 12 bases between. As DNA, the CDR3 is TGTGCCAGCAGTTTACGTCAGCCGTCTGGGGAGCTGTTTTTT. Its protein product is CASSLRQPSGELFF.

The gene calls are TRBV11-2 and TRBJ2-7, with TRBD1 matching over 8 bases. Germline V gene data show CDR1 as SGHAT and CDR2 as FQNNGV. Unmatched junction bases numbered 4, after V lost 5 bases and J lost 1 base. This CDR3 has 14 amino acids. The CDR3 spells CASSPDRGSYEQYF. The DNA of the CDR3 is TGTGCCAGCAGCCCTGACAGGGGATCCTACGAGCAGTACTTC.

The chain combines TRBV4-1 with TRBJ1-4, with D unresolved. Germline V gene data show CDR1 as MGHRA and CDR2 as YSYEKL. The V end lost 0 bases, the J end lost 8 bases, and 10 bases lay between the germline ends. This CDR3 spans 14 amino acids. The CDR3 nucleotides read TGCGCCAGCAGCCAAGATATGGGGAAAGAAAAACTGTTTTTT. This codes for CASSQDMGKEKLFF.

Regarding this clone: This sample includes further DNA sequences coding for the same CDR3. The genes are TRBV2 and TRBJ2-7, with a weak D call TRBD1 (5 bases). Germline CDR1 SNHLY, CDR2 FYNNEI. The length of the CDR3 is 11 residues. Trimming took 6 bases from V and 3 from J, leaving 6 bases between them. The DNA of the CDR3 is TGTGCCAGCAGCGACAGCTACGAGCAGTACTTC. This codes for CASSDSYEQYF.

The chain is built from TRBV5-1 and TRBJ2-2, with D perhaps assigned TRBD1 or TRBD2 (5 bases each). Per germline, CDR1 SGHRS and CDR2 YFSETQ. The CDR3 runs 16 residues. V lost 4 bases, J lost 5 bases, and 18 bases lay in between. The CDR3 spells CASSLRQQPGTGELFF. As DNA, the CDR3 is TGCGCCAGCAGCCTCCGACAGCAACCGGGGACCGGGGAGCTGTTTTTT.

The chain joins TRBV7-6 to TRBJ1-3; unclear D gene. The CDR3 covers 17 residues. V lost 4 bases, J lost 0 bases, and 16 bases lay in between. Germline assignment: CDR1 SGHVS and CDR2 FNYEAQ. The CDR3 DNA reads TGTGCCAGCAGCTCTGCCTCCGGAAGGCTCTCTGGAAACACCATATATTTT. Translating it yields CASSSASGRLSGNTIYF.

The rearrangement links TRBV18 to TRBJ1-2; D call uncertain. The CDR3 runs 14 residues. The germline V gene encodes CDR1 KGHSH and CDR2 LQKENI. Deletions cut 3 bases from V and 8 bases from J, with 16 bases between. This CDR3 reads CASSPSTDLIGYTF. CDR3 in DNA: TGTGCCAGCTCACCCTCGACGGACCTGATAGGCTACACCTTC.

V and J are TRBV9 and TRBJ2-3, with D possibly called TRBD1 or TRBD2 (5 bases each). Trimming left V 0 bases short and J 0 bases short, with 14 bases between. The CDR3 is 17 residues long. CDR1 is SGDLS and CDR2 is YYNGEE in the germline V gene. The CDR3 protein is CASSVARGGPSTDTQYF. The CDR3 region has the DNA TGTGCCAGCAGCGTAGCACGGGGCGGGCCGAGCACAGATACGCAGTATTTT.

In its sample, this clone was seen once. The chain is built from TRBV13 and TRBJ2-1; D not resolved. The length of the CDR3 is 13 residues. V shed 5 bases and J shed 4 bases, with 9 bases lying between them. CDR1 is PRHDT and CDR2 is FYEKMQ in the germline V gene (reference sequence). The CDR3 spells CASSQRTYNEQFF. Here the CDR3 DNA reads TGTGCCAGCAGCCAGCGTACTTACAATGAGCAGTTCTTC.

The chain's CDR3 is CASSFRFSRDFSLVGAFF. Written as DNA, the CDR3 is TGTGCCAGCAGCTTTAGATTTTCAAGGGATTTTTCCCTGGTAGGAGCTTTCTTT. The V and J genes are TRBV7-9 and TRBJ1-1; D remains unclear. The CDR3 consists of 18 residues. The germline CDR1 and CDR2 sequences are SEHNR and FQNEAQ (reference sequence). Between the trimmed V and J ends, which lost 3 bases and 10 bases, there was a span of 30 bases.

The J gene is TRBJ1-3, the V gene TRBV9; D unresolved. Trimming took 0 bases from V and 1 from J, leaving 14 bases between them. This CDR3 has 17 residues. In germline, CDR1 is SGDLS, CDR2 YYNGEE. The CDR3 DNA reads as TGTGCCAGCAGCGTAGAGCTTATGGGGAATTCTGGAAACACCATATATTTT. Translating gives CASSVELMGNSGNTIYF.

The chain is built from TRBV12-5 and TRBJ2-5; possibly TRBD1 for D (5 bases). The CDR3 runs 13 residues. Germline values: CDR1 LGHNT, CDR2 FRNRAP. V lost 4 bases, J lost 5 bases, and 11 bases lay in between. CDR3 sequence reads: CASGSTVLETQYF. Written as DNA, the CDR3 is TGTGCTAGTGGTTCGACAGTACTCGAGACCCAGTACTTC.

The chain has TRBV9 and TRBJ1-5, with D unresolved. The CDR3 runs 15 residues. The germline V gene encodes CDR1 SGDLS and CDR2 YYNGEE. Trimming left V 1 base short and J 6 bases short, with 14 bases between. DNA of the CDR3: TGTGCCAGCAGCGTACTTGGGTTGGAAGGTCAGCCCCAGCATTTT. This gives the protein CASSVLGLEGQPQHF.

V is TRBV9 and J is TRBJ1-4; D gene uncertain. CDR3 length: 14 amino acids. V lost 0 bases, J lost 5 bases, and 8 bases lay in between. Germline lookup yields CDR1 SGDLS and CDR2 YYNGEE. The chain's CDR3 is CASSVGASNEKLFF. CDR3 coding DNA: TGTGCCAGCAGCGTAGGGGCAAGCAATGAAAAACTGTTTTTT.

This sequence joins TRBV5-4 and TRBJ2-1; 7 bases fit TRBD2. Germline trimming cut 4 bases from V and 7 bases from J; bases unmatched to any gene: 20. From germline, CDR1 is SGHNT and CDR2 YYREEE (reference sequence). The CDR3 spans 18 residues. CDR3 nucleotide sequence: TGTGCCAGCAGCCCGACCTTTTTTTACGCGGGAGTACGGAATGAGCAGTTCTTC. This codes for CASSPTFFYAGVRNEQFF.

The chain recombines TRBV4-1 with TRBJ2-7; possibly TRBD1 for D (5 bases). V shed 0 bases and J shed 3 bases, with 21 bases lying between them. CDR1 MGHRA and CDR2 YSYEKL come from the germline V gene. The CDR3 extends over 18 amino acids. This CDR3 is CASSQDRRSRVTYYEQYF. In nucleotides, the CDR3 is TGCGCCAGCAGCCAAGATAGGCGGTCCAGGGTGACATACTACGAGCAGTACTTC.

The table lists this clone with a count of one. The chain joins TRBV7-9 to TRBJ2-7, with TRBD2 identical over 8 bases. Germline CDR1 and CDR2: SEHNR and FQNEAQ (reference sequence). The CDR3 runs to 15 residues. J was trimmed by 0 bases and V by 1 base; bases with no gene match: 2. CDR3 nucleotides: TGTGCCAGCAGCTTAGTAGCGGGGAGCTCCTACGAGCAGTACTTC. Translation: CASSLVAGSSYEQYF.

V is TRBV6-5 and J is TRBJ1-4; D gene unclear. CDR1 is MNHEY, CDR2 SVGAGI, per germline. Trimming took 8 bases from V and 10 from J, leaving 14 bases between them. This CDR3 is 12 amino acids long. CDR3 loop: CASYGPEGKLFF. CDR3 in DNA: TGTGCCAGCTACGGGCCAGAGGGAAAACTGTTTTTT.